The entry below gives a single T cell receptor (beta chain) sequence along with its context. Its target is not known. A J-beta primer mix and a sample-barcoded 5' primer were used in a second PCR of about 6 to 12 cycles. The template-switch adaptor was a 5' adaptor with 12 random nucleotides. It tagged each cDNA molecule. TCRdb itself ran the 5' RACE reads through MiXCR, one entry per CDR3 protein. The data hold fewer than 2 million distinct CDR3 sequences, with 30% to 40% observed a single time. This CDR3 contains 15 residues. Trimming stripped 4 bases from V and 5 bases from J, with 15 bases between. The entry originates in a study of blood T cells in healthy people across ages. General study results and limits: For the donors, CMV status was unknown and possibly confounded expanded clonotype changes.

Sequencing was carried out using blood. The receptor's source is a human donor in good health. The chain joins TRBV12-3 or TRBV12-4 to TRBJ1-5; D possibly corresponds to TRBD1 (5 bases). This chain's CDR3 is CASSYRGGSYQPQHF. For the CDR3, the DNA is TGTGCCAGCAGTTATCGTGGGGGAAGTTATCAGCCCCAGCATTTT.